The source of this TCR beta chain is a study of T cells after posttransplantation cyclophosphamide. Remarks on this clone: Its cognate antigen is unknown.

Sequencing was performed with immunoSEQ multiplex PCR; in TCRdb, only in-frame clones are kept and a portion is missing. The data hold roughly 6,600 clones, with more than 95% observed a single time. General study findings and limits: Tissue-infiltrating T cells from skin or gut overlapped little with blood T cells. Donor-recipient repertoire similarity was low at 1-2 months, rising over year one. Recipient CMV seropositivity and CMV reactivation strongly tracked TRB clonality.

CDR1 KGHSH and CDR2 LQKENI come from the germline V gene. V was pared by 1 base and J by 5 bases, with 12 bases between. The CDR3 spans 15 residues. On the day of bone marrow donation, the related graft donor provided peripheral blood. The J gene is TRBJ1-5, the V gene TRBV18; D remains ambiguous. The source of this sequence is a woman in her 30s in good health and a related stem cell transplant donor. The specimen sequenced was naive CD8+ T cells sorted from PBMCs. Here the CDR3 DNA reads TGTGCCAGCTCACCACGGGAGGGCGCCGATCAGCCCCAGCATTTT. The encoded protein is CASSPREGADQPQHF.